This passage covers 19 T cell receptor beta chains from one sample sequenced in a study of OX40 agonist ivuxolimab in advanced cancers. TCRdb keeps only in-frame clones here, not all; method: immunoSEQ multiplex PCR. Of 65,000 to 90,000 clones listed, approximately 83% are singletons. The sequences come from CD4+ or CD8+ T cells sorted from blood, collected in a trial of the OX40 agonist ivuxolimab. All receptors derive from an adult with an advanced solid tumor such as melanoma, head and neck, liver or kidney cancer.

The count of this clone is one. This rearrangement joins TRBV30 to TRBJ2-5; D remains unclear. CDR3 size: 12 residues. The germline gives CDR1 GTSNPN, CDR2 SVGIG (reference sequence). The V gene lost 2 bases and the J gene lost 5 bases, with 9 bases spanning the gap. The CDR3 spells CAWSHGVETQYF. CDR3 DNA sequence: TGTGCCTGGAGTCATGGGGTGGAGACCCAGTACTTC.

The chain carries TRBV28 and TRBJ1-6, with D hard to call. V lost 5 bases, J lost 14 bases, and 16 bases lay in between. The CDR3 contains 13 residues. Germline V lookup: CDR1 MDHEN, CDR2 SYDVKM. The CDR3 reads CASSQTGYGALHF. As DNA, the CDR3 is TGTGCCAGCAGTCAGACGGGGTACGGGGCCCTCCACTTT.

This rearrangement joins TRBV27 to TRBJ1-2; 10 bases match TRBD1. The CDR3 totals 14 residues. Germline values: CDR1 MNHEY, CDR2 SMNVEV (reference sequence). Trimming at V came to 4 bases and at J to 6 bases, leaving 5 bases not matched to a gene. The DNA for the CDR3 is TGTGCCAGCAGTTCCAGGACAGGGGGGAATGGCTACACCTTC. Translating it yields CASSSRTGGNGYTF.

The genes are TRBV10-1 and TRBJ2-2, with 10 bases identical to TRBD1. The germline gives CDR1 WNHNN, CDR2 SYGVQD (reference sequence). The CDR3 length is 12 residues. The junction had 1 base not matched to a gene; V was cut back by 10 bases and J by 5 bases. Written as DNA, the CDR3 is TGCGCCACGGGACAGGGGACCGGGGAGCTGTTTTTT. Amino acids: CATGQGTGELFF.

The chain recombines TRBV19 with TRBJ2-2; no definite D call. CDR1 is LNHDA, CDR2 SQIVND, per germline (reference sequence). V was cut by 5 bases and J by 7 bases, with 11 bases left in between. This CDR3 spans 13 amino acids. CDR3 in amino acids: CASSPQYSGELFF. The CDR3 DNA is TGTGCCAGTAGTCCCCAGTACAGCGGGGAGCTGTTTTTT.

The chain joins TRBV30 to TRBJ2-1; TRBD2 agrees at 9 bases. Germline lookup yields CDR1 GTSNPN and CDR2 SVGIG (reference sequence). The CDR3 runs to 17 residues. V gave up 7 bases and J gave up 0 bases; unmatched junction bases: 13. In DNA, the CDR3 is TGTGCCTCAGCAATCCTTCTAGCGGGGAGCTCCTACAATGAGCAGTTCTTC. Its protein product is CASAILLAGSSYNEQFF. The full variable domain, with the rest looked up from reference TRBV30 and TRBJ2-1, is SQTIHQWPATLVQPVGSPLSLECTVEGTSNPNLYWYRQAAGRGLQLLFYSVGIGQISSEVPQNLSASRPQDRQFILSSKKLLLSDSGFYLCASAILLAGSSYNEQFFGPGTRLTVL.

This clone was seen a few times. The chain carries TRBV15 and TRBJ2-3; D unresolved. The CDR3 has 14 residues. In germline, CDR1 is LNHNV, CDR2 YYDKDF (reference sequence). V was pared by 0 bases and J by 5 bases, with 9 bases between. The CDR3 region is CATSRDPGRDTQYF. CDR3 in DNA: TGTGCCACCAGCAGAGATCCCGGCAGAGATACGCAGTATTTT. Drawing the rest from reference TRBV15 and TRBJ2-3, the complete variable domain is DAMVIQNPRYQVTQFGKPVTLSCSQTLNHNVMYWYQQKSSQAPKLLFHYYDKDFNNEADTPDNFQSRRPNTSFCFLDIRSPGLGDTAMYLCATSRDPGRDTQYFGPGTRLTVL.

The gene calls are TRBV19 and TRBJ1-1, with D possibly TRBD1 on 5 matching bases. Germline CDR1 LNHDA, CDR2 SQIVND (reference sequence). The length of the CDR3 is 14 residues. The V and J ends lost 7 bases and 5 bases respectively, with 17 bases between them. The CDR3 is CASTGWGSGTEAFF. In DNA form, the CDR3 reads TGTGCCAGTACCGGGTGGGGCTCCGGAACTGAAGCTTTCTTT.

The V gene is TRBV5-6, the J gene TRBJ1-1, with 8 bases that match TRBD1. Germline V gene lookup returns CDR1 SGHDT and CDR2 YYEEEE. V lost 4 bases and J lost 10; bases outside the gene matches: 6. This CDR3 has 12 residues. The CDR3 DNA follows: TGTGCCAGCAGCCGAGGACAGGGATCAGCTTTCTTT. Protein product: CASSRGQGSAFF. The full variable domain, with the rest looked up from reference TRBV5-6 and TRBJ1-1, is DAGVTQSPTHLIKTRGQQVTLRCSPKSGHDTVSWYQQALGQGPQFIFQYYEEEERQRGNFPDRFSGHQFPNYSSELNVNALLLGDSALYLCASSRGQGSAFFGQGTRLTVV.

The chain carries TRBV5-8 and TRBJ2-7; 8 bases map to TRBD1. There are 15 residues in the CDR3. Trimming removed 1 base from V and 3 bases from J; junction bases left unmatched: 6. Germline-derived CDR1 and CDR2 are SGHTS and YDEGEE. The CDR3 DNA reads as TGTGCCAGCAGCTTGTGGGCAGGGGGCGGCTACGAGCAGTACTTC. It is translated as CASSLWAGGGYEQYF.

This sequence joins TRBV19 and TRBJ1-4; D is unclear. This CDR3 has 15 amino acids. V was pared by 5 bases and J by 5 bases, with 15 bases between. Looked up from germline, CDR1 is LNHDA and CDR2 is SQIVND (reference sequence). The CDR3 sequence is CASSFLVDLNEKLFF. CDR3 DNA sequence: TGTGCCAGTAGTTTCCTTGTCGACCTAAATGAAAAACTGTTTTTT.

V is TRBV27 and J is TRBJ1-1; tentatively, D is TRBD1 (5 bases). The CDR3 totals 13 residues. V gave up 1 base and J gave up 7 bases, with 10 bases separating them. Germline CDR1 is MNHEY and CDR2 is SMNVEV (reference sequence). The CDR3 loop reads CASSLYKGLEAFF. CDR3 nucleotides: TGTGCCAGCAGTTTATACAAGGGGCTTGAAGCTTTCTTT.

V usage is TRBV30 and J usage is TRBJ1-4; no clear D. Germline CDR1 reads GTSNPN; CDR2 reads SVGIG (reference sequence). This CDR3 is built from 15 residues. Trimming removed 0 bases from V and 0 bases from J, with 8 bases in between. DNA for the CDR3: TGTGCCTGGAGTGTAGCGCAGGCAACTAATGAAAAACTGTTTTTT. This encodes CAWSVAQATNEKLFF.

DNA for the CDR3: TGTGCCAGCAGCTTCGGACAGGGTAACACTGAAGCTTTCTTT. It encodes CASSFGQGNTEAFF. The chain employs TRBV7-8 and TRBJ1-1; 8 bases agree with TRBD1. CDR1 and CDR2 (germline): SGHVS, FQNEAQ. CDR3 length: 14 amino acids. With 3 bases clipped from V and 2 bases from J, the junction kept 2 bases outside the gene matches. The whole variable domain, remainder taken from reference TRBV7-8 and TRBJ1-1, is GAGVSQSPRYKVAKRGQDVALRCDPISGHVSLFWYQQALGQGPEFLTYFQNEAQLDKSGLPSDRFFAERPEGSVSTLKIQRTQQEDSAVYLCASSFGQGNTEAFFGQGTRLTVV.

V and J are TRBV4-1 and TRBJ2-2, with 7 bases identical to TRBD1. V trimming: 1 base; J trimming: 7 bases; junction bases outside the gene matches: 6. The CDR3 has 15 residues. The germline gives CDR1 MGHRA, CDR2 YSYEKL. CDR3: CASSQGYRGIGELFF. The DNA for the CDR3 is TGCGCCAGCAGCCAAGGGTACAGGGGCATCGGGGAGCTGTTTTTT.

The chain couples TRBV7-8 to TRBJ1-4, with D uncertain. Germline values: CDR1 SGHVS, CDR2 FQNEAQ. The ends were cut back, 2 bases at V and 0 bases at J, with 13 bases in the middle. This CDR3 contains 17 residues. DNA of the CDR3: TGTGCCAGCAGCTTAAGAGTGGTCAGCGCAACTAATGAAAAACTGTTTTTT. This translates into CASSLRVVSATNEKLFF.

The chain carries TRBV9 and TRBJ2-5; TRBD2 aligns across 8 bases. Germline-derived CDR1 and CDR2 are SGDLS and YYNGEE. The CDR3 totals 17 residues. The V segment lost 4 bases and the J segment 7 bases; nucleotides outside the gene matches: 18. Written as DNA, the CDR3 is TGTGCCAGCAGCCCCGAGGTGCCCGGGGGGGGCCGGTGGACCCAGTACTTC. Protein: CASSPEVPGGGRWTQYF.

V gene TRBV9 combines with J gene TRBJ2-7; TRBD2 might be the D (6 bases). V was shortened by 4 bases and J by 6 bases, with 20 bases between the two germline ends. Germline values: CDR1 SGDLS, CDR2 YYNGEE. This CDR3 contains 15 residues. The CDR3 bases are TGTGCCAGCAGCCCGGGAGCCGTGGTCTCGGGCGAGCAGTACTTC. As protein: CASSPGAVVSGEQYF.

V gene TRBV27 combines with J gene TRBJ2-7; 11 positions agree with TRBD2. The trim removed 4 bases at V and 3 bases at J, leaving 8 bases unmatched. This CDR3 is built from 16 residues. Germline assignment: CDR1 MNHEY and CDR2 SMNVEV (reference sequence). The CDR3 DNA reads TGTGCCAGCAGTTCTTCTAGCGGGAGGCCCATCTACGAGCAGTACTTC. This translates into CASSSSSGRPIYEQYF.